This entry features one T cell receptor (beta chain) sequence. The record originates from a study of blood T cell repertoires in COVID-19. In the study overall: Sources were T cells, B-cell-depleted T cells, or PBMCs; the material itself was cDNA or gDNA.

CDR3 length: 11 residues. The V gene lost 5 bases and the J gene lost 5 bases, with 4 bases spanning the gap. Germline V gene lookup returns CDR1 SGHVS and CDR2 FQNEAQ. Measured with immunoSEQ multiplex PCR; TCRdb has only the in-frame clones, and not every one. The repertoire includes tens of thousands of clones, over 75% of them detected once, and over 0.95% sits in the top ten. The chain has TRBV7-8 and TRBJ2-1; the D is unclear. The specimen was peripheral blood. The sequence was collected from a woman aged 55-69 years with acute or convalescent COVID-19. DNA of the CDR3: TGTGCCAGCAGCCCGGACAATGAGCAGTTCTTC. Protein sequence: CASSPDNEQFF.